This TCR beta chain is from a study of radiation and T cells in renal cell carcinoma. The study's findings and limits: Without pretreatment biopsies, baseline tumor clonotype presence was undetermined. From baseline, blood top tumor clonotypes peaked at 2 weeks post-radiation.

A note on this clone: As yet, its antigen is unknown.

The CDR3 has 15 residues. The V end was cut by 5 bases, the J end by 0 bases, with 14 bases between. CDR1 is SGHRS, CDR2 YFSETQ, per germline. Time point defined: baseline pretreatment blood. The treatment here: 15 Gy SBRT to primary tumor, nephrectomy 4 weeks later. Libraries were prepared by immunoSEQ multiplex PCR; TCRdb keeps only in-frame clonotypes and omits some of them. This sample yields 45,000 to 65,000 clones, of which roughly three quarters are seen a single time; 6% to 9.5% belongs to the top ten. This TCR derives from a man aged 60 to 75 with renal cell carcinoma. The sample here was blood, taken from a patient whose treatment included radiotherapy and nephrectomy. The rearrangement uses TRBV5-1 and TRBJ2-5; TRBD1 or TRBD2 may be the D gene (5 bases each). The CDR3 region has the DNA TGCGCCAGCAGTAGGGGACGCCCGGACCAAGAGACCCAGTACTTC. As protein: CASSRGRPDQETQYF.